This is a list of T cell receptor beta chains from one sample in a study of CD8+ T cells in alopecia areata. Repertoires were generated with immunoSEQ multiplex PCR, while TCRdb's copy carries only in-frame clones and drops some. The data show under 150,000 clones, 53% seen once. Material: CD4+ T cells sorted from blood, obtained at week 4, from a patient treated with tofacitinib. These receptors all come from a human donor with alopecia areata. Each CDR3 is given with its conserved first and last residue. The D gene is left open where the match is weak. Some rows have no size entry. The others give once, few or many, or a class for an expanded clone.

few TRBJ1-3 TRBV5-4 TRBD1 CASSWGDRAGSGNTIYF TGTGCCAGCAGCTGGGGGGACAGGGCAGGGTCTGGAAACACCATATATTTT
. TRBJ1-2 TRBV20-1 . CSAKESYGYTF TGCAGTGCGAAAGAGTCCTATGGCTACACCTTC
. TRBJ1-2 TRBV7-9 TRBD1 CASSEAGTGLYGYTF TGTGCCAGCAGCGAAGCCGGGACAGGACTCTATGGCTACACCTTC
. TRBJ2-7 TRBV10-1 TRBD1 CASSHGTGEDQYF TGCGCCAGCAGCCACGGGACAGGGGAGGATCAGTACTTC
few TRBJ2-3 TRBV6-1 . CASSDHTGTRTDTQYF TGTGCCAGCAGTGACCACACGGGGACTCGCACAGATACGCAGTATTTT
few TRBJ2-1 TRBV7-9 TRBD1 CASSGRGLDEQFF TGTGCCAGCAGCGGCAGGGGGCTCGATGAGCAGTTCTTC
. TRBJ1-3 TRBV30 . CAGEGRIGNTIYF TGTGCCGGGGAGGGACGGATCGGAAACACCATATATTTT
. TRBJ1-1 TRBV30 TRBD1 CAWGTDLNTEAFF TGTGCCTGGGGGACAGATTTGAACACTGAAGCTTTCTTT
. TRBJ1-4 TRBV6-5 . CASRPGTRGEKLFF TGTGCCAGCAGGCCCGGGACTAGAGGGGAAAAACTGTTTTTT
. TRBJ1-1 TRBV30 . CAWSGDGRMNTEAFF TGTGCCTGGAGCGGGGACGGAAGGATGAACACTGAAGCTTTCTTT
. TRBJ2-6 TRBV6-5 . CAVGSSGANVLTF TGTGCCGTGGGAAGCTCTGGGGCCAACGTCCTGACTTTC
. TRBJ2-1 TRBV4-1 TRBD2 CASSQERPTSGPYNEQFF TGCGCCAGCAGCCAGGAGAGGCCGACTAGCGGACCCTACAATGAGCAGTTCTTC